Listed below are T cell receptor beta chains from one sample, sequenced in a study of T cell repertoires and HLA-DP antigens. Using immunoSEQ multiplex PCR, the repertoire was profiled, and TCRdb retains in-frame clones only, with some absent. Of approximately 90,000 clones in the sample, around nine tenths were seen once. Antigens of these TCRs are unknown. Sequenced input: CD4+ T cells from PBMCs. All receptors derive from a man aged 50 to 60 in good health and CMV-seronegative. CDR3s include the opening cysteine and the closing phenylalanine or tryptophan. Not every row has a clone size; where given, it reads once, few, many or a size class.

>14|TRBJ2-5|few|TRBV18
CASSPRTGFETQYF
>14|TRBJ1-4|.|TRBV19
CASRPVGTSEKLFF
>15|TRBJ2-3|.|TRBV7-2
CASSRGLPSTDTQYF
>17|TRBJ2-3|.|TRBV4-3
CASSQESSGGAADTQYF
>15|TRBJ1-2|few|TRBV11-1
CASSSFRGSGYGYTF
>15|TRBJ2-4|.|TRBV28
CASSLGQGSQNIQYF
>14|TRBJ1-5|.|TRBV7-9
CASSLGRESQPQHF
>16|TRBJ2-2|.|TRBV7-9
CASSSPPGVVTGELFF
>19|TRBJ2-1|.|TRBV7-8
CASSALWRGGTGTYNEQFF
>13|TRBJ1-1|.|TRBV29-1
CSVELREGTEAFF
>16|TRBJ2-2|once|TRBV10-1
CASSETSGGVPGELFF
>13|TRBJ1-3|.|TRBV28
CASIDRGGNTIYF
>14|TRBJ1-1|.|TRBV5-1
CASSAGQVEDWAFF
>15|TRBJ2-1|.|TRBV5-4
CASTLWTGLVNEQFF
>15|TRBJ2-3|.|TRBV19
CASSALAGPEDTQYF
>13|TRBJ1-1|few|TRBV30
CAWGVPLNTEAFF
>14|TRBJ2-3|.|TRBV28
CASKGWGGTDTQYF
>11|TRBJ1-1|few|TRBV28
CASSETHEAFF
>14|TRBJ1-2|.|TRBV7-9
CASSLYGANYGYTF
>13|TRBJ1-2|.|TRBV11-1
CASSPGQGYGYTF
>15|TRBJ1-6|.|TRBV27
CASTYGDRDNSPLHF
>15|TRBJ1-2|few|TRBV5-4
CASRSGQGAGYGYTF
>13|TRBJ2-5|.|TRBV18
CASSPNLKETQYF
>16|TRBJ2-3|.|TRBV7-2
CASSPDRGPGTDTQYF
>13|TRBJ2-7|.|TRBV6-5
CASRGTVPYEQYF
>14|TRBJ2-7|.|TRBV2
CASSGTGKHAEQYF
>17|TRBJ2-7|.|TRBV28
CASSFRRTGGIPYEQYF
>13|TRBJ2-5|.|TRBV5-1
CASSAGAVETQYF
>15|TRBJ2-3|.|TRBV5-1
CASSLGSSGLDTQYF
>15|TRBJ1-2|.|TRBV4-1
CASSQGTGWDYGYTF
>13|TRBJ2-5|.|TRBV7-8
CASSLGRRETQYF
>17|TRBJ1-5|.|TRBV18
CASSLSPRGESNQPQHF
>11|TRBJ1-1|.|TRBV14
CASSQHTEAFF
>15|TRBJ2-3|.|TRBV6-6
CASSYGGPESRTQYF
>13|TRBJ1-5|.|TRBV28
CASSYTSNQPQHF
>15|TRBJ2-3|.|TRBV6-4
CASSDSGGGTDTQYF
>15|TRBJ1-3|once|TRBV5-1
CASSLEGSSGNTIYF
>15|TRBJ1-3|.|TRBV11-2
CASSSIQGRGNTIYF
>14|TRBJ2-7|.|TRBV7-2
CASSRTGANYEQYF
>13|TRBJ2-7|.|TRBV28
CASMGGVPYEQYF
>12|TRBJ2-7|.|TRBV6-1
CASRGQTYEQYF
>15|TRBJ1-6|.|TRBV7-2
CASSLRGSVDSPLHF
>13|TRBJ1-1|few|TRBV29-1
CSVARGLNTEAFF
>16|TRBJ2-1|.|TRBV7-2
CASSRQTGLSYNEQFF
>15|TRBJ2-1|.|TRBV10-1
CASSPATRLVDEQFF
>15|TRBJ1-5|.|TRBV30
CAWSRGGNSNQPQHF
>19|TRBJ2-3|.|TRBV4-3
CASSQGRLAGVTSTDTQYF
>15|TRBJ1-1|.|TRBV28
CASSLIGGGDTEAFF
>15|TRBJ1-2|.|TRBV11-2
CASSLAPGTNYGYTF
>14|TRBJ1-1|.|TRBV9
CASSPGQLNTEAFF
>12|TRBJ2-7|.|TRBV2
CASSEGTHEQYF
>14|TRBJ2-7|.|TRBV10-2
CASSESTGLHEQYF
>12|TRBJ2-3|.|TRBV7-9
CASSLGLDTQYF
>15|TRBJ2-1|once|TRBV7-8
CASSSQDRDWNEQFF
>14|TRBJ2-5|.|TRBV9
CASSPRTGQETQYF
>14|TRBJ2-4|.|TRBV29-1
CSANPTKTKNIQYF
>17|TRBJ2-2|.|TRBV5-1
CASSSGGGGLNTGELFF
>15|TRBJ1-1|once|TRBV27
CASSFRAAMNTEAFF
>16|TRBJ1-3|.|TRBV7-6
CASSLASADSGNTIYF